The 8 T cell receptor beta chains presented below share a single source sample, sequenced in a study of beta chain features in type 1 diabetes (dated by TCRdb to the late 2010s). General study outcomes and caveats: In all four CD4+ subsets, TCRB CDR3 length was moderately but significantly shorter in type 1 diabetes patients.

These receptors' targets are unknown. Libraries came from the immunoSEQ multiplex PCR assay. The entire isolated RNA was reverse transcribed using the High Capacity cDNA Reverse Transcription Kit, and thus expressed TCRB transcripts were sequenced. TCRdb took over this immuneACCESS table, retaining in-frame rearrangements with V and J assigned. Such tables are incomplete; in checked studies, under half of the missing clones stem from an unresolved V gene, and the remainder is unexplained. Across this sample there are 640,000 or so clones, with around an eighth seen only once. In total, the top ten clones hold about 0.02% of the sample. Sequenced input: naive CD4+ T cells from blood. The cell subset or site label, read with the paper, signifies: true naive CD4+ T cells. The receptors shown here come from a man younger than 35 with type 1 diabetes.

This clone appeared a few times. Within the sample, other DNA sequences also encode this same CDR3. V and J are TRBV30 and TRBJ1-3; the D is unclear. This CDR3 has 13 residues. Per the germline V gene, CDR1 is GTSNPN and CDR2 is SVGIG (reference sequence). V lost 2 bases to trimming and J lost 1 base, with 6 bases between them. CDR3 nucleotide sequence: TGTGCCTGGAGTAGAGGGTCTGGAAACACCATATATTTT. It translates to CAWSRGSGNTIYF.

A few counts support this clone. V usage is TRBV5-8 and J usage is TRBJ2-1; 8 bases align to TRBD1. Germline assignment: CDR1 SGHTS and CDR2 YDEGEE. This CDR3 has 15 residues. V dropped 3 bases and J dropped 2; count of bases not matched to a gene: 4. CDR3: CASSSWTGTYNEQFF. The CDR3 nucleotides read TGTGCCAGCAGCTCCTGGACAGGGACCTACAATGAGCAGTTCTTC.

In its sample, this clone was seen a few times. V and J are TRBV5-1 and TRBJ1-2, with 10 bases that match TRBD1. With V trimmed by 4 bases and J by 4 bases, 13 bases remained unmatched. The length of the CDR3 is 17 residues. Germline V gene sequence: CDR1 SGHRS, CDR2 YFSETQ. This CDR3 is CASSLGTGVTWLYGYTF. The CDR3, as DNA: TGCGCCAGCAGCCTCGGGACAGGGGTCACTTGGCTCTATGGCTACACCTTC.

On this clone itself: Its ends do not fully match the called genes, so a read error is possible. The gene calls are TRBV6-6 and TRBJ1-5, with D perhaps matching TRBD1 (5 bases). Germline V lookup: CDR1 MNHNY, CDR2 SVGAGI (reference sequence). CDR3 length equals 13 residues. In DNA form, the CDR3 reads TGTGCCAGCAGTTGGGGGAGCAGTCAGCCCCAGCATTTT. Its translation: CASSWGSSQPQHF.

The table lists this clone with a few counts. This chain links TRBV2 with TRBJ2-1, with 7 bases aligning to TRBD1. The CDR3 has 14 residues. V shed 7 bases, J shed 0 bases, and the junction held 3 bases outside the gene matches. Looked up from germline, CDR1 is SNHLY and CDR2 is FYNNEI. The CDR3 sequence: CASKAGGSYNEQFF. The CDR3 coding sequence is TGTGCCAGCAAAGCAGGGGGCTCCTACAATGAGCAGTTCTTC.

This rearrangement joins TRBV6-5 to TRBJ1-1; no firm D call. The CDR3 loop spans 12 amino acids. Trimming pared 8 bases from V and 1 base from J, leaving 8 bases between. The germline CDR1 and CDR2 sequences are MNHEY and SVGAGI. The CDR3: CASARGNTEAFF. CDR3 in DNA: TGTGCCAGCGCACGGGGGAACACTGAAGCTTTCTTT.

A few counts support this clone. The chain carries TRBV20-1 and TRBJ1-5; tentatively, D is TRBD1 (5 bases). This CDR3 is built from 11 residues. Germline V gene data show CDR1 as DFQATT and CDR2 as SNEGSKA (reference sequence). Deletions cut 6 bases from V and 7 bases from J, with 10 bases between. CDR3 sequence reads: CSARGEQPQHF. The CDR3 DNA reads TGCAGTGCGCGGGGGGAACAGCCCCAGCATTTT.

The CDR3, as DNA: TGTGCCAGCAGCTTAGGTGTGGGCATTCCCGGGGAGCTGTTTTTT. Protein sequence: CASSLGVGIPGELFF. The V and J genes are TRBV7-2 and TRBJ2-2; D unresolved. The CDR3 sequence is 15 residues long. Germline CDR1 and CDR2: SGHTA and FQGNSA. Deletions cut 1 base from V and 6 bases from J, with 12 bases between.